This note documents a single T cell receptor beta chain sequence. As yet, its antigen is unknown. The repertoire was sequenced with immunoSEQ multiplex PCR; TCRdb's copy has only in-frame clones and lacks some. The sample includes some 70,000 clones, about 89% seen only once; the top ten take 2% to 2.5%. Exclusion of a patient followed from autoimmune disease history or systemic immunosuppression. The data are from a study of OX40 agonist ivuxolimab in advanced cancers. Findings and limits, study-wide: CD8+ T cells (on average) carried more expanded clones than CD4+ T cells.

Germline V gene sequence: CDR1 SGHDT, CDR2 YYEEEE. With 1 base removed from V and 5 bases from J, the gap between germline ends came to 10 bases. This CDR3 contains 13 residues. This TCR was sampled from an adult with an advanced solid tumor such as melanoma, head and neck, liver or kidney cancer. The chain joins TRBV5-6 to TRBJ2-7, with D unresolved. The input for sequencing was CD4+ or CD8+ T cells sorted from blood, taken in a trial of the OX40 agonist ivuxolimab. CDR3 sequence (DNA): TGTGCCAGCAGCTTGCCGCAGGCCCACGAGCAGTACTTC. Translating gives CASSLPQAHEQYF.